This TCR beta chain was obtained from a study of T-cell memory formation after mild COVID-19. Study-wide findings and caveats: Mostly located in CM and EM were contracting CD4+ clones, with contracting CD8+ clones located in EMRA.

TCRdb ran MiXCR on the 5' RACE reads and lists one entry per CDR3 protein. The sample consists of 400,000 to 500,000 distinct CDR3 sequences, around 24% of them appearing once. The table lists this clonotype with a few counts. Its antigen is as yet unknown. The CDR3 totals 16 residues. The ends were cut back, 1 base at V and 4 bases at J, with 15 bases in the middle. CDR1 and CDR2 (germline): SGHKS, YYEKEE (reference sequence). This chain connects TRBV5-5 to TRBJ2-1, with D possibly being TRBD2 (5 bases). This sequence originates from an adult woman who had mild COVID-19 (a few samples of this study predate the infection). Cell type and time point are not known. The material sequenced was PBMCs or a T cell subset sorted from them (not recorded which). CDR3 coding DNA: TGTGCCAGCAGCTTGCGGCTAGCTATAATTTACAATGAGCAGTTCTTC. Translating it yields CASSLRLAIIYNEQFF.